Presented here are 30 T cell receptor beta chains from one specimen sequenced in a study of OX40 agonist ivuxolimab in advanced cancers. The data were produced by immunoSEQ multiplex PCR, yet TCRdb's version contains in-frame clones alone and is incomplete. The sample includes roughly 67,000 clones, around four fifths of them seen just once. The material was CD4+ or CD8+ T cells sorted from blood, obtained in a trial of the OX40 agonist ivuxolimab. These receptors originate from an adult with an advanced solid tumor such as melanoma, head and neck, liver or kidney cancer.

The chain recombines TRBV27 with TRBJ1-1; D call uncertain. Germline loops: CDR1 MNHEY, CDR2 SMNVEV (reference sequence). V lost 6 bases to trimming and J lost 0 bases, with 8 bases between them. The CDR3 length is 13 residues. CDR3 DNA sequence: TGTGCCAGCAGCCCCAGAATGAACACTGAAGCTTTCTTT. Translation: CASSPRMNTEAFF.

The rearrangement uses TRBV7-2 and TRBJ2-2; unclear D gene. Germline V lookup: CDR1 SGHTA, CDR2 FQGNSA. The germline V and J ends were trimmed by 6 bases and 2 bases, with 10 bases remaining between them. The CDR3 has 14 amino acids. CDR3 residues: CASRVRLNTGELFF. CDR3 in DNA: TGTGCCAGCAGGGTACGATTAAACACCGGGGAGCTGTTTTTT.

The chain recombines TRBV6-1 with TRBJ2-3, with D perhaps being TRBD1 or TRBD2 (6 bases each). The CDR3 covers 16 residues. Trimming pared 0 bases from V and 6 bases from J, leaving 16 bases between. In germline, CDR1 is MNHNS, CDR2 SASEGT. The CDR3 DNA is TGTGCCAGCAGTGAAGCGCTAGGGCTAGGGGGGGATACGCAGTATTTT. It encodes CASSEALGLGGDTQYF.

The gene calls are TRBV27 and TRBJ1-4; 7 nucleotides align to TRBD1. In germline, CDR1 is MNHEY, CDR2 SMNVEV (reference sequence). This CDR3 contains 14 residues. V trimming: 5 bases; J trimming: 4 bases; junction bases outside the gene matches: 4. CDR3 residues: CASSLTGNNEKLFF. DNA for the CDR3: TGTGCCAGCAGTCTGACAGGGAATAATGAAAAACTGTTTTTT.

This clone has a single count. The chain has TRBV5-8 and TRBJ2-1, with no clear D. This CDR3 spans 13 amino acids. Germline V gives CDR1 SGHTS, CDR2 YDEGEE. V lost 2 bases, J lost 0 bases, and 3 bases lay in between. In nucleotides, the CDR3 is TGTGCCAGCAGCTTTCCCTCCTACAATGAGCAGTTCTTC. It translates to CASSFPSYNEQFF.

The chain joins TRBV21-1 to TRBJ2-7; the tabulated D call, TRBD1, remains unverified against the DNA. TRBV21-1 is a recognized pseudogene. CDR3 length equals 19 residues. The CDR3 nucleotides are TGTGCCAGCAGCAAAGAAGAGGGGAGGGGACAGGGGGCGAGCGACGAGCAGTACTTC. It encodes CASSKEEGRGQGASDEQYF.

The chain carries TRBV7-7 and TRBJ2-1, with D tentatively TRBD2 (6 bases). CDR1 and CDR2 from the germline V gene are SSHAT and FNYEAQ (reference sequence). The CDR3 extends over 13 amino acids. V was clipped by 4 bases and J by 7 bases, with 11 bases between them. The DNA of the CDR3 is TGTGCCAGCAGCTCGGGACTCGGGAATGAGCAGTTCTTC. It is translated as CASSSGLGNEQFF.

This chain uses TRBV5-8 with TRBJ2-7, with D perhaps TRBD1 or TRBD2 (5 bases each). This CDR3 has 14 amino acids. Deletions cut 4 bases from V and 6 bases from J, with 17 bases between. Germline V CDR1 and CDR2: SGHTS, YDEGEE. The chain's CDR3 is CASSPELPGTEQYV. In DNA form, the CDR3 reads TGTGCCAGCAGCCCGGAACTTCCCGGGACCGAGCAGTACGTC.

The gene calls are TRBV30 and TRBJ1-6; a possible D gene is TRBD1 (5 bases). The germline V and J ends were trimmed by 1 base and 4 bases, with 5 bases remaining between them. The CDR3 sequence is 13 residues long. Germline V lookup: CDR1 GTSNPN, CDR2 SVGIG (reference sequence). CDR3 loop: CAWSGQYNSPLHF. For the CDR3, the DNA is TGTGCCTGGAGTGGACAGTATAATTCACCCCTCCACTTT.

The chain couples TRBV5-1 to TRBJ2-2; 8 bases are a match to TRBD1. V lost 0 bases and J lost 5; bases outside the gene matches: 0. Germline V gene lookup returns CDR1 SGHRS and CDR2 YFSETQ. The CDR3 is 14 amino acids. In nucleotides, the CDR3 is TGCGCCAGCAGCTTGGGACAGGGGACCGGGGAGCTGTTTTTT. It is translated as CASSLGQGTGELFF.

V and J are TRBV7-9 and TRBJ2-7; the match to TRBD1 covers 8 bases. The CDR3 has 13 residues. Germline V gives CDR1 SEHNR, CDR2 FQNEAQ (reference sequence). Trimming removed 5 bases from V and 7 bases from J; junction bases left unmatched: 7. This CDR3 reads CASSIITGGEQYF. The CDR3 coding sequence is TGTGCCAGCAGCATAATAACAGGGGGGGAGCAGTACTTC.

The CDR3 region is CASSPRGGRETQYF. The CDR3 region has the DNA TGTGCCAGCAGCCCCCGGGGAGGGAGAGAGACCCAGTACTTC. The chain is built from TRBV7-9 and TRBJ2-5; 7 bases match TRBD2. Germline lookup yields CDR1 SEHNR and CDR2 FQNEAQ (reference sequence). This CDR3 region has 14 residues. With V trimmed by 5 bases and J by 4 bases, 7 bases remained unmatched. Filled out from reference TRBV7-9 and TRBJ2-5, the complete variable domain reads DTGVSQNPRHKITKRGQNVTFRCDPISEHNRLYWYRQTLGQGPEFLTYFQNEAQLEKSRLLSDRFSAERPKGSFSTLEIQRTEQGDSAMYLCASSPRGGRETQYFGPGTRLLVL.

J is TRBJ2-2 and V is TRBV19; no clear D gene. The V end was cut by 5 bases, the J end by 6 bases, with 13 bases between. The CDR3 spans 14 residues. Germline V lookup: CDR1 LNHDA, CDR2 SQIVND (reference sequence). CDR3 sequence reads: CASSWGTQAGELFF. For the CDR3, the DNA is TGTGCCAGTAGTTGGGGTACCCAGGCCGGGGAGCTGTTTTTT.

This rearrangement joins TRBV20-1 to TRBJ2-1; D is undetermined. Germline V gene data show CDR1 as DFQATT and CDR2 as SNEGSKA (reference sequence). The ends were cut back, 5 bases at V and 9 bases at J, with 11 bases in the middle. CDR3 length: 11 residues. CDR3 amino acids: CSAFGTSEQFF. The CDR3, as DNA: TGCAGTGCTTTCGGTACGTCTGAGCAGTTCTTC.

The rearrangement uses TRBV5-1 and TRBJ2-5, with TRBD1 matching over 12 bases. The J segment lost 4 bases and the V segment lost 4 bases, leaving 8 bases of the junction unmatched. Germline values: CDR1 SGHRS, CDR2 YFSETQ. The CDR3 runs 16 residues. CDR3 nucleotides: TGCGCCAGCAGCCCCGGTGGGACAGGGGGCCCAGAGACCCAGTACTTC. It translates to CASSPGGTGGPETQYF.

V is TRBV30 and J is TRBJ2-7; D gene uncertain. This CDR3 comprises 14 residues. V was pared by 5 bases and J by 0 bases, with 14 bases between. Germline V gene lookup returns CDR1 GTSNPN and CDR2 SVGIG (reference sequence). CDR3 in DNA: TGTGCCTGGGGGAAAGACGGTACCTCCTACGAGCAGTACTTC. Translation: CAWGKDGTSYEQYF.

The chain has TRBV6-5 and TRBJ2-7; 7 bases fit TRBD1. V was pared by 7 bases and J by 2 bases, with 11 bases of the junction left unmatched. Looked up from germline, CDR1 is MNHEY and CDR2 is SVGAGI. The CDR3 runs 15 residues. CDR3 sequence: CASTRQGRPTYEQYV. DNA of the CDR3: TGTGCCAGCACCAGACAGGGCCGTCCTACCTACGAGCAGTACGTC.

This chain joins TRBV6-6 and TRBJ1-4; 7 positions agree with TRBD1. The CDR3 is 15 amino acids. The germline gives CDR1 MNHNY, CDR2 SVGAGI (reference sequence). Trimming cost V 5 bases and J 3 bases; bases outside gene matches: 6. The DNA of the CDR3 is TGTGCCAGCAGTCGGGACAGCGGAGCTAATGAAAAACTGTTTTTT. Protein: CASSRDSGANEKLFF.

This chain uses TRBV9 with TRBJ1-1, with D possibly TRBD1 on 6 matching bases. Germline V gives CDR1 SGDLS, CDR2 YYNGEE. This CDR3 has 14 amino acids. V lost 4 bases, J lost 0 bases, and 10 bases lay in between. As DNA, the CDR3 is TGTGCCAGCAGCTACAGGGATTTGAACACTGAAGCTTTCTTT. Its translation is CASSYRDLNTEAFF.

The CDR3 spells CASSLVLYEQYF. CDR3 DNA sequence: TGTGCCAGCAGCTTAGTTCTCTACGAGCAGTACTTC. This sequence joins TRBV7-2 and TRBJ2-7; D gene uncertain. Germline V gene data show CDR1 as SGHTA and CDR2 as FQGNSA. Trimming took 1 base from V and 3 from J, leaving 4 bases between them. CDR3 size: 12 residues.

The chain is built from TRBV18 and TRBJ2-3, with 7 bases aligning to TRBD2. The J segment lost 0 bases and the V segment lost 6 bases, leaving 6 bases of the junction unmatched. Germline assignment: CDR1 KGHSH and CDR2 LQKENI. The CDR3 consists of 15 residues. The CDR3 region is CASSRLALSTDTQYF. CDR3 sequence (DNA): TGTGCCAGCTCGCGACTAGCCCTTAGCACAGATACGCAGTATTTT.

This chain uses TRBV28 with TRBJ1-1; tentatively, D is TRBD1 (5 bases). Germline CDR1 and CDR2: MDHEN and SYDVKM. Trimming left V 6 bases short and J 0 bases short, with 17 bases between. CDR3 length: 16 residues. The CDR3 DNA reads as TGTGCCAGCAGGACAGTCTGGAGTTACATGAACACTGAAGCTTTCTTT. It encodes CASRTVWSYMNTEAFF.

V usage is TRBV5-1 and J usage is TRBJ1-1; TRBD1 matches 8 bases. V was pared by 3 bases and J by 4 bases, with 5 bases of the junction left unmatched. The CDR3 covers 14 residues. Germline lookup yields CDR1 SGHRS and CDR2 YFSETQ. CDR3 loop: CASSSLGQGTEAFF. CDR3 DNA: TGCGCCAGCAGCTCCCTAGGACAGGGCACTGAAGCTTTCTTT.

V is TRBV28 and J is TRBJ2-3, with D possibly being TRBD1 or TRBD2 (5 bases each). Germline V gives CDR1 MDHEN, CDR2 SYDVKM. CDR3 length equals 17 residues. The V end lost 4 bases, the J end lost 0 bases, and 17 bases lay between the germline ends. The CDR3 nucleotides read TGTGCCAGCAGTTCTCATCCGGGACGGCGAAGCACAGATACGCAGTATTTT. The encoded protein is CASSSHPGRRSTDTQYF.

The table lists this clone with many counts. CDR3 nucleotide sequence: TGTGCCAGCTCGCCGATAGGAACTTTTAGCTCCTACAATGAGCAGTTCTTC. This sequence encodes CASSPIGTFSSYNEQFF. This rearrangement joins TRBV18 to TRBJ2-1; D not certain. This CDR3 contains 17 residues. The germline CDR1 and CDR2 sequences are KGHSH and LQKENI. The V gene lost 6 bases and the J gene lost 0 bases, with 18 bases spanning the gap.

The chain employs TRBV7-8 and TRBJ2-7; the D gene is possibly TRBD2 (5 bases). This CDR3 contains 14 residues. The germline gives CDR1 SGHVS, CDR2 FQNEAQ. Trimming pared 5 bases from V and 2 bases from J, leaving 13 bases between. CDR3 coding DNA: TGTGCCAGCAGCCCTGAGGGTATCCCCTACGAGCAGTACTTC. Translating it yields CASSPEGIPYEQYF.

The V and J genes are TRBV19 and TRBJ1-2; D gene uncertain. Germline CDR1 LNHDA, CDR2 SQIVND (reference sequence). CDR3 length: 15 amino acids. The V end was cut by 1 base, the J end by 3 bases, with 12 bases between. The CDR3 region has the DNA TGTGCCAGTAGTATAGGACACTATTTAGACTATGGCTACACCTTC. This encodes CASSIGHYLDYGYTF.

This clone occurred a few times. This CDR3 reads CASSVASIDYGYTF. The CDR3 DNA is TGTGCCAGCAGCGTAGCAAGTATTGACTATGGCTACACCTTC. The rearrangement uses TRBV9 and TRBJ1-2; D is unclear. Between the trimmed V and J ends, which lost 0 bases and 3 bases, there was a span of 9 bases. The CDR3 runs to 14 residues. CDR1 and CDR2 (germline): SGDLS, YYNGEE.

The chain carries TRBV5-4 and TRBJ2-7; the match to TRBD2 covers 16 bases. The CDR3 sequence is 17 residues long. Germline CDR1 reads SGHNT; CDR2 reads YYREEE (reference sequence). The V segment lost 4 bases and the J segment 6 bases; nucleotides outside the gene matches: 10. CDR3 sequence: CASSPGLAGGQGAEQYF. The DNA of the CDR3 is TGTGCCAGCAGCCCGGGACTAGCGGGAGGGCAGGGGGCCGAGCAGTACTTC.

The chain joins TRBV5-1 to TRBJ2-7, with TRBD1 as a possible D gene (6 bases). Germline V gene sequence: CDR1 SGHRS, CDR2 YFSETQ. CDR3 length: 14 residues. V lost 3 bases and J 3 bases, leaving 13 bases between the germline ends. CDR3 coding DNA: TGCGCCAGCAGCTCGCACACAGGGAACTACGAGCAGTACTTC. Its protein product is CASSSHTGNYEQYF.